This TCR beta chain was obtained from a study of shared clonotypes between healthy human individuals. Findings of the study overall: Generally, naive subsets came out with larger estimated richness than memory subsets.

As regards this clone: Its antigen is currently unknown. This CDR3 is also generated by other DNA sequences in the sample.

Clones were read by immunoSEQ multiplex PCR, and TCRdb kept only the in-frame ones, dropping some. The table has a few million clones, approximately 92% seen once. Each sample came from a Caucasian adult donor living in Nashville, Tennessee. CDR1 is KGHSH and CDR2 is LQKENI in the germline V gene. This CDR3 comprises 14 residues. V lost 3 bases and J 0 bases, leaving 6 bases between the germline ends. This clonotype was obtained from a man aged 18 to 30 in good health. The chain employs TRBV18 and TRBJ1-3; D uncertain. The sequenced sample consisted of naive CD4+ T cells sorted from blood. Subset: CD45RA+ positively selected. CDR3 nucleotides: TGTGCCAGCTCACCGGGCTCCTCTGGAAACACCATATATTTT. Its translation: CASSPGSSGNTIYF.